The 3 T cell receptor beta chains below all came from one sample that was sequenced in a study of T cell responses to AZD1222 COVID-19 vaccine. The method was immunoSEQ multiplex PCR; TCRdb's version includes in-frame clones alone and lacks a portion of them. Of about 140,000 clones in the sample, 90% were seen once. The input for sequencing was peripheral blood, taken on day 0 of AZD1222 vaccination. These receptors all come from an adult in good health.

This clone has only a few counts. This sequence joins TRBV6-5 and TRBJ2-1; D not resolved. Per the germline V gene, CDR1 is MNHEY and CDR2 is SVGAGI. The CDR3 loop spans 13 amino acids. V was trimmed by 8 bases and J by 7 bases, leaving 15 bases between them. As DNA, the CDR3 is TGTGCCAGCCAGCGCGCGAGAACGAATGAGCAGTTCTTC. It translates to CASQRARTNEQFF.

The chain carries TRBV28 and TRBJ1-5; D gene ambiguous. The germline CDR1 and CDR2 sequences are MDHEN and SYDVKM. The CDR3 consists of 13 residues. V gave up 6 bases and J gave up 8 bases, with 14 bases separating them. The CDR3 DNA is TGTGCCAGCAGGCTACAGTCCTGGGAGCCCCAGCATTTT. As protein: CASRLQSWEPQHF.

The chain joins TRBV19 to TRBJ1-5; D possibly corresponds to TRBD1 (5 bases). Trimming removed 3 bases at V and 9 bases at J, with 18 bases between. Germline CDR1 reads LNHDA; CDR2 reads SQIVND (reference sequence). The CDR3 totals 15 residues. CDR3 protein: CASSIRGQGETPQHF. In DNA form, the CDR3 reads TGTGCCAGTAGTATTAGGGGTCAGGGCGAGACGCCCCAGCATTTT.